The T cell receptor beta chain under discussion was sequenced for a study of blood T cell repertoires in COVID-19. Study at large: COVID-19 samples from acute and convalescent phases originated in the United States, Italy and Spain. Sources were T cells, B-cell-depleted T cells, or PBMCs; the material itself was cDNA or gDNA.

This clone was seen only a few times. The same CDR3 arises from other DNA sequences in this sample as well. Original data processing: Reference gene primers were amplified, and this amplification served to estimate nucleated cell counts. The protocol was immunoSEQ multiplex PCR, while the TCRdb copy is restricted to in-frame clones and leaves out a portion. V, J and clone size are taken as reported in that table, and D and trimming were inferred from the DNA itself. The sample carries over 250,000 clones, 89% recorded once. Germline assignment: CDR1 LNHDA and CDR2 SQIVND (reference sequence). V was shortened by 5 bases and J by 1 base, with 9 bases between the two germline ends. The CDR3 consists of 13 residues.

The sequence was collected from an older woman with acute or convalescent COVID-19. The sample consisted of peripheral blood. The chain is built from TRBV19 and TRBJ2-7; D not certain. CDR3 loop: CASSPRVSYEQYF. CDR3 nucleotide sequence: TGTGCCAGTAGTCCCCGGGTTTCCTACGAGCAGTACTTC. The full variable domain, with the rest looked up from reference TRBV19 and TRBJ2-7, is DGGITQSPKYLFRKEGQNVTLSCEQNLNHDAMYWYRQDPGQGLRLIYYSQIVNDFQKGDIAEGYSVSREKKESFPLTVTSAQKNPTAFYLCASSPRVSYEQYFGPGTRLTVT.